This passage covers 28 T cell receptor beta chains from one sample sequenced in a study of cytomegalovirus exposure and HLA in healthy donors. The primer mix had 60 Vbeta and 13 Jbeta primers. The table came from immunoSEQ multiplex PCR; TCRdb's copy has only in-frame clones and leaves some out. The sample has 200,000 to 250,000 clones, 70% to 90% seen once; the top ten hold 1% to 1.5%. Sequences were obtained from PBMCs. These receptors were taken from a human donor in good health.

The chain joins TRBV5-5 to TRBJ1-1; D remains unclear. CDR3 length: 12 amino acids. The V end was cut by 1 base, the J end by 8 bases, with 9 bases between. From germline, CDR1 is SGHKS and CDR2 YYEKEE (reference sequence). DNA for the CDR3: TGTGCCAGCAGCTTGTATGGCCTCGAAGCTTTCTTT. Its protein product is CASSLYGLEAFF.

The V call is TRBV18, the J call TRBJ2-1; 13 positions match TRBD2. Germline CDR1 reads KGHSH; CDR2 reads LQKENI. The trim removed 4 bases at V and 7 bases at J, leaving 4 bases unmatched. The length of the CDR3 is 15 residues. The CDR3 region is CASSQGLAGANEQFF. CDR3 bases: TGTGCCAGCTCACAAGGACTAGCGGGAGCGAATGAGCAGTTCTTC.

CDR3 amino acids: CASSLRLAGSLTGELFF. CDR3 nucleotides: TGTGCCAGCAGTTTAAGGCTAGCGGGATCGCTAACCGGGGAGCTGTTTTTT. The rearrangement joins TRBV27 to TRBJ2-2; 9 bases align to TRBD2. Germline V lookup: CDR1 MNHEY, CDR2 SMNVEV (reference sequence). V shed 2 bases, J shed 5 bases, and the junction held 9 bases outside the gene matches. This CDR3 region has 17 residues.

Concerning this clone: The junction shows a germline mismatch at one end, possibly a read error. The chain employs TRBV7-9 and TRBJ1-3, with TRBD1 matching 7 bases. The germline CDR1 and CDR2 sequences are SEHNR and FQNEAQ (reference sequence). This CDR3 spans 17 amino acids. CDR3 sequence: CSSSIPGKGASGNTIYF. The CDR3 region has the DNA TGTTCCAGCAGCATACCCGGGAAGGGGGCTTCTGGAAACACCATATATTTT.

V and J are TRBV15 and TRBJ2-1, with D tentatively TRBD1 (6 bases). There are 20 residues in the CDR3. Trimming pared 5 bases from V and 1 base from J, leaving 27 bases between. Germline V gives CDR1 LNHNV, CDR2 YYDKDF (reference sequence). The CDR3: CATSGIPGQGSPGSYNEQFF. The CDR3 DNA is TGTGCCACCAGCGGGATACCGGGACAAGGTTCCCCTGGGTCCTACAATGAGCAGTTCTTC.

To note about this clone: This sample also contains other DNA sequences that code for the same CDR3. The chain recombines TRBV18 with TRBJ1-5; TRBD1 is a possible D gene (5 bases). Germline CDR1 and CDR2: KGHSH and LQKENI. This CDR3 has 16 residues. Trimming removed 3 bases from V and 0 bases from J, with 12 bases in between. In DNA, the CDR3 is TGTGCCAGCTCACCGACATCGGGGGGTAGCAATCAGCCCCAGCATTTT. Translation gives CASSPTSGGSNQPQHF.

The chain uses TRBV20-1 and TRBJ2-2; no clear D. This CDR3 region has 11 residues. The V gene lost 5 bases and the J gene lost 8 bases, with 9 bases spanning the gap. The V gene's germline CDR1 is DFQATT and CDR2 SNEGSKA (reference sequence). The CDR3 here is CSAPRTGELFF. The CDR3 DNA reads TGCAGTGCTCCCAGAACGGGGGAGCTGTTTTTT.

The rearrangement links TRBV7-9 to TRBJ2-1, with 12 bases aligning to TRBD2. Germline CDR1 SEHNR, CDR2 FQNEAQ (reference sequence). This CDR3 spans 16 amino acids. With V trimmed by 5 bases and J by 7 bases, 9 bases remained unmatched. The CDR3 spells CASSERLAGVSNEQFF. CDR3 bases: TGTGCCAGCAGCGAAAGACTAGCGGGAGTTAGTAATGAGCAGTTCTTC.

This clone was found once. CDR3 nucleotides: TGCGCCAGCAGCCGTAACTACCAAGAGACCCAGTACTTC. Translated: CASSRNYQETQYF. The chain employs TRBV5-1 and TRBJ2-5, with D unclear. CDR1 and CDR2 from the germline V gene are SGHRS and YFSETQ. The CDR3 has 13 residues. Deletions cut 4 bases from V and 0 bases from J, with 7 bases between.

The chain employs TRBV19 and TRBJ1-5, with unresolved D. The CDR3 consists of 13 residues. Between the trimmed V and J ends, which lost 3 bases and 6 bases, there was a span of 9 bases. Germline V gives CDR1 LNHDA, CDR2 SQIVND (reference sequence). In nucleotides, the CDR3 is TGTGCCAGTAGTATCGGTGTTGGTCAGCCCCAGCATTTT. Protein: CASSIGVGQPQHF.

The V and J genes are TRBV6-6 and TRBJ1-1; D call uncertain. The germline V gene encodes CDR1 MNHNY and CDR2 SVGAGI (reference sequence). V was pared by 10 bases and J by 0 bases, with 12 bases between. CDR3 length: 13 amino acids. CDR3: CANRAGLNTEAFF. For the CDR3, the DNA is TGTGCCAACCGGGCGGGGTTGAACACTGAAGCTTTCTTT.

CDR3 region: CASSQDRGGDTEAFF. The CDR3 DNA sequence: TGTGCCAGCAGCCAAGACAGGGGTGGGGACACTGAAGCTTTCTTT. V gene TRBV14 combines with J gene TRBJ1-1; D is possibly TRBD1 (6 bases). The V end lost 0 bases, the J end lost 3 bases, and 11 bases lay between the germline ends. Germline V gives CDR1 SGHDN, CDR2 FVKESK. The CDR3 consists of 15 residues.

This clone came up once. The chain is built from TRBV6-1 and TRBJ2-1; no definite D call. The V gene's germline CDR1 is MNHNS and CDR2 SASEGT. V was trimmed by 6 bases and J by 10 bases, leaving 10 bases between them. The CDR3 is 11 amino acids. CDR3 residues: CASSVAWEQFF. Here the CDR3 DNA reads TGTGCCAGCAGCGTGGCATGGGAGCAGTTCTTC.

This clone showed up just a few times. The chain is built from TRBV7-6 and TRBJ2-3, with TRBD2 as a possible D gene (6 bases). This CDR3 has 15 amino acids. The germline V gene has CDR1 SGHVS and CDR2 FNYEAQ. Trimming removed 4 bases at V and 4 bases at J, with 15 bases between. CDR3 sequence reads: CASSSPPTRADTQYF. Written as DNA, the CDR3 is TGTGCCAGCAGCTCTCCTCCGACTAGGGCAGATACGCAGTATTTT.

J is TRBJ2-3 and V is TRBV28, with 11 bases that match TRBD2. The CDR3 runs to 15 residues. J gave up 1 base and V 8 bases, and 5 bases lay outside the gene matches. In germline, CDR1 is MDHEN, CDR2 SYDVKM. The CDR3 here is CASASGRRGTDTQYF. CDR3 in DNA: TGTGCCAGCGCTAGCGGGAGGCGGGGCACAGATACGCAGTATTTT.

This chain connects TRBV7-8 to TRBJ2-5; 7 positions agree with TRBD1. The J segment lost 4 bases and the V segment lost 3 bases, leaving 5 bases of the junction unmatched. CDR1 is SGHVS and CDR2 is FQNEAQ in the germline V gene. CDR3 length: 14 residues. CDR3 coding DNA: TGTGCCAGCAGCTTGAGACAGGGTGGAGAGACCCAGTACTTC. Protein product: CASSLRQGGETQYF.

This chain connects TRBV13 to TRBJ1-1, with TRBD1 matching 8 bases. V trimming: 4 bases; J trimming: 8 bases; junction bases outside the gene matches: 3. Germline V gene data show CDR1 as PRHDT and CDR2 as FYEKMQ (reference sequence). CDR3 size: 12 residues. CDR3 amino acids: CASSSRDREAFF. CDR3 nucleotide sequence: TGTGCCAGCAGCTCCCGGGACAGGGAAGCTTTCTTT.

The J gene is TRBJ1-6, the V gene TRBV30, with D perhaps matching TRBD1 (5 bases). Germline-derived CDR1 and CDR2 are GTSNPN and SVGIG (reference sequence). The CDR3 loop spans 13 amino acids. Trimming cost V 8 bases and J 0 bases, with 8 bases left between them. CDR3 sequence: CAGTSSYNSPLHF. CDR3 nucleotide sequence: TGTGCCGGGACGAGCTCCTATAATTCACCCCTCCACTTT. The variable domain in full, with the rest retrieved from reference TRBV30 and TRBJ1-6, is SQTIHQWPATLVQPVGSPLSLECTVEGTSNPNLYWYRQAAGRGLQLLFYSVGIGQISSEVPQNLSASRPQDRQFILSSKKLLLSDSGFYLCAGTSSYNSPLHFGNGTRLTVT.

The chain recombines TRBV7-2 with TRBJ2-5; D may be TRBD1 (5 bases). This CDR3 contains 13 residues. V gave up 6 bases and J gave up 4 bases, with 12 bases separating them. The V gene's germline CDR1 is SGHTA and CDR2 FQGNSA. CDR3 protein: CASRKRTLETQYF. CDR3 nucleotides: TGTGCCAGCAGAAAGAGGACATTAGAGACCCAGTACTTC.

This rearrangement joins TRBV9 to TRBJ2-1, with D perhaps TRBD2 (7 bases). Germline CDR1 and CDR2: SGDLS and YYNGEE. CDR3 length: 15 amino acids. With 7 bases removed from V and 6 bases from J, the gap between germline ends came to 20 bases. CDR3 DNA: TGTGCCAGCGGGCAAGGGGGGGAGTCCGCCAATGAGCAGTTCTTC. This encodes CASGQGGESANEQFF.

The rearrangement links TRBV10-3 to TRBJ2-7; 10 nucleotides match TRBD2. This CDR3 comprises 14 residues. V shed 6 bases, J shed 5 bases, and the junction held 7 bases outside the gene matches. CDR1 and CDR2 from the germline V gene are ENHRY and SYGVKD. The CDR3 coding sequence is TGTGCCATCAGGGACAGCGGGAGGGCGGACGAGCAGTACTTC. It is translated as CAIRDSGRADEQYF.

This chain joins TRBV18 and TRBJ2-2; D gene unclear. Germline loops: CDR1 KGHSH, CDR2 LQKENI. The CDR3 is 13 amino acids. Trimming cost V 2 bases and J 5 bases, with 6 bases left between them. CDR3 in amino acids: CASSPWRTGELFF. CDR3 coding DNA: TGTGCCAGCTCACCATGGAGAACCGGGGAGCTGTTTTTT.

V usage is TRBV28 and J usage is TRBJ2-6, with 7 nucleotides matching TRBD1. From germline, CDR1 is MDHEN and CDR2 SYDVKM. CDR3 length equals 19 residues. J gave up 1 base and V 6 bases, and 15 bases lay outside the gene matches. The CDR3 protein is CASSAPPGQPKSGANVLTF. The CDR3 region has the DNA TGTGCCAGCAGCGCCCCCCCGGGACAGCCAAAATCTGGGGCCAACGTCCTGACTTTC.

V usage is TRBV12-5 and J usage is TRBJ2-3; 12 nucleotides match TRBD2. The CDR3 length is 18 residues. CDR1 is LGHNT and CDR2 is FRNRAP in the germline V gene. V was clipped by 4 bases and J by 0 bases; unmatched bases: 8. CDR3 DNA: TGTGCTAGTGGTTCGCCAGGGACTAGCGGGCTGAGCACAGATACGCAGTATTTT. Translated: CASGSPGTSGLSTDTQYF.

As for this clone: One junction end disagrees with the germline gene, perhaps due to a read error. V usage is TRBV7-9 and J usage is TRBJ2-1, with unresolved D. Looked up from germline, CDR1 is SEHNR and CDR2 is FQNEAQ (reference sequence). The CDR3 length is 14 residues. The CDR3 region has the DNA TGTTCCAGCAGCTTGGAGAGTTCCTACAATGAGCAGTTCTTC. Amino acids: CSSSLESSYNEQFF.

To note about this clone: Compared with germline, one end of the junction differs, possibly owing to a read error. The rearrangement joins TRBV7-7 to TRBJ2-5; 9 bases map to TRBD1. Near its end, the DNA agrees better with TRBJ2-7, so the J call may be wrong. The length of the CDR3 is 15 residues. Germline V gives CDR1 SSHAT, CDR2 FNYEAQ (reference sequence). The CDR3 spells CASSLAPGQGGEQYF. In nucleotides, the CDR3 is TGTGCTAGCAGCTTAGCGCCGGGACAGGGAGGCGAGCAGTACTTC.

Written as DNA, the CDR3 is TGTGCCAGTAGCCCCCAAGGTGGAGGAAACACTGAAGCTTTCTTT. Translation: CASSPQGGGNTEAFF. The chain is built from TRBV19 and TRBJ1-1; D unresolved. V lost 6 bases to trimming and J lost 2 bases, with 16 bases between them. CDR3 size: 15 residues. Germline values: CDR1 LNHDA, CDR2 SQIVND (reference sequence). Full variable domain (rest looked up from reference TRBV19 and TRBJ1-1): DGGITQSPKYLFRKEGQNVTLSCEQNLNHDAMYWYRQDPGQGLRLIYYSQIVNDFQKGDIAEGYSVSREKKESFPLTVTSAQKNPTAFYLCASSPQGGGNTEAFFGQGTRLTVV.

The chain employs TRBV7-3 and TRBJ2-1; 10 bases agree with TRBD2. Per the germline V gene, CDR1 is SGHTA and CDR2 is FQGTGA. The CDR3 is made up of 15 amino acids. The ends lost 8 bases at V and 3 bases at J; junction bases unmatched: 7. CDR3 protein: CASSSGRGDYNEQFF. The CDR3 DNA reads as TGTGCCAGCTCAAGCGGGAGGGGAGACTACAATGAGCAGTTCTTC.